This TCR beta chain was captured in a study of control samples from healthy donors and cancer patients. Profiling relied on immunoSEQ multiplex PCR, and the TCRdb table lists in-frame clones only, not all of them. This sample yields 130,000 or so clones, of which under 95% are seen a single time; over 6% belongs to the top ten. The CDR3 sequence is 12 residues long. From germline, CDR1 is MNHEY and CDR2 SVGAGI. Between the trimmed V and J ends, which lost 5 bases and 9 bases, there was a span of 11 bases. The sequence derives from a man between 18 and 29 years old in good health. The source material was blood. The J gene is TRBJ2-1, the V gene TRBV6-5; the D is unclear. DNA for the CDR3: TGTGCCAGCAGTCCCCCAGTAGGTGAGCAGTTCTTC. It translates to CASSPPVGEQFF.